This entry lists 7 T cell receptor beta chains sequenced from one sample in a study of vaccination and CD4 T cells after COVID-19. Their antigen targets remain unknown. Treatment defined: roughly 10-day PBMC culture with coronavirus spike peptide pools or control peptides (ViraFEST assay). Sequenced with the Oncomine TCR Beta short-read assay was DNA taken from cultured CD4+ T cells. Using its own MiXCR run on the PCR reads, TCRdb lists one record per CDR3 protein. The sample contains tens of thousands of distinct CDR3 sequences, around 50% of which appear only once. Sequencing used CD4+ T cells from blood, cultured in vitro, obtained before SARS-CoV-2 vaccination. The receptors come from a human donor who received a COVID-19 vaccine.

The rearrangement links TRBV11-3 to TRBJ2-6; D tentatively fits TRBD1 or TRBD2 (5 bases each). V lost 3 bases and J lost 1, with 10 bases in between. CDR1 is SGHNT and CDR2 is YENEEA in the germline V gene. The length of the CDR3 is 16 residues. The CDR3 is CASSLGWGSGANVLTF. CDR3 DNA: TGTGCCAGCAGCTTGGGATGGGGGTCTGGGGCCAACGTCCTGACTTTC.

This rearrangement joins TRBV7-2 to TRBJ2-3; the D call may be TRBD1 or TRBD2 (6 bases each). Germline assignment: CDR1 SGHTA and CDR2 FQGNSA. V lost 1 base to trimming and J lost 2 bases, with 13 bases between them. This CDR3 has 16 residues. The chain's CDR3 is CASSLEGGISTDTQYF. The CDR3 DNA is TGTGCCAGCAGCTTAGAAGGGGGGATCTCCACAGATACGCAGTATTTT. The variable domain in full, with the rest retrieved from reference TRBV7-2 and TRBJ2-3, is GAGVSQSPSNKVTEKGKDVELRCDPISGHTALYWYRQSLGQGLEFLIYFQGNSAPDKSGLPSDRFSAERTGGSVSTLTIQRTQQEDSAVYLCASSLEGGISTDTQYFGPGTRLTVL.

This clonotype has more than one count but fewer than ten. The rearrangement links TRBV7-8 to TRBJ1-2; TRBD1 matches at 7 bases. Germline loops: CDR1 SGHVS, CDR2 FQNEAQ. The V segment lost 6 bases and the J segment 5 bases; nucleotides outside the gene matches: 12. The CDR3 loop spans 15 amino acids. This CDR3 is CASRMFGDSPYGYTF. DNA of the CDR3: TGTGCCAGCAGGATGTTCGGGGACAGCCCATATGGCTACACCTTC. The full variable domain, completed using reference TRBV7-8 and TRBJ1-2, is GAGVSQSPRYKVAKRGQDVALRCDPISGHVSLFWYQQALGQGPEFLTYFQNEAQLDKSGLPSDRFFAERPEGSVSTLKIQRTQQEDSAVYLCASRMFGDSPYGYTFGSGTRLTVV.

This clonotype has a handful of counts. The rearrangement joins TRBV20-1 to TRBJ1-1; D gene unclear. V was cut by 0 bases and J by 1 base, with 9 bases left in between. The CDR3 has 14 amino acids. Per the germline V gene, CDR1 is DFQATT and CDR2 is SNEGSKA (reference sequence). The CDR3 DNA is TGCAGTGCTAGAGAAAACGCCAGGAACACTGAAGCTTTCTTT. It yields the protein CSARENARNTEAFF.

This clonotype was counted only a few times. This sequence joins TRBV6-4 and TRBJ1-2, with TRBD1 identical over 10 bases. The CDR3 has 16 residues. Germline assignment: CDR1 MRHNA and CDR2 SNTAGT. Trimming took 6 bases from V and 7 from J; bases not matched to a gene: 14. This CDR3 reads CASRRTGTGDGGGYTF. For the CDR3, the DNA is TGTGCCAGCAGACGGACCGGGACAGGGGATGGCGGTGGCTACACCTTC.

J is TRBJ1-1 and V is TRBV24-1; no definite D call. Trimming cost V 4 bases and J 1 base, with 12 bases left between them. Germline V gene lookup returns CDR1 KGHDR and CDR2 SFDVKD. CDR3 length equals 15 residues. CDR3: CATSENTLENTEAFF. The CDR3 bases are TGTGCCACCAGTGAAAACACCCTAGAGAACACTGAAGCTTTCTTT.

The chain carries TRBV11-3 and TRBJ1-1; D not resolved. The CDR3 extends over 12 amino acids. Germline CDR1 is SGHNT and CDR2 is YENEEA. The V gene lost 5 bases and the J gene lost 6 bases, with 10 bases spanning the gap. CDR3 bases: TGTGCCAGCAGCCCGAGTCGGTCTGAAGCTTTCTTT. It is translated as CASSPSRSEAFF.